Listed below are T cell receptor beta chains from one sample, sequenced in a study of T-cell memory formation after mild COVID-19. TCRdb re-derived calls from the 5' RACE reads in MiXCR, one entry per CDR3 protein. Of 550,000 to 600,000 distinct CDR3 sequences listed, about a fifth were seen once; the top ten hold roughly 8.3%. Sequencing was done on a sample of PBMCs or a T cell subset sorted from them (not recorded which). These receptors all come from an adult woman who had mild COVID-19 (a few samples of this study predate the infection). Cell type and time point are not known. The CDR3 runs from the conserved cysteine through the conserved F or W. The order of the fields is clone size, D gene, V gene, J gene, CDR3 protein, CDR3 DNA. D genes are given only for firm matches. Size is stated for part of the rows, as once, few or many counts, or as a class when the clone is expanded.

abundance: many; d_gene: .; v_gene: TRBV4-1; j_gene: TRBJ2-7; CDR3aa: CASSPRTGFYEQYF; CDR3nt: TGCGCCAGCAGCCCCCGGACCGGTTTCTACGAGCAGTACTTC
abundance: few; d_gene: TRBD1; v_gene: TRBV7-2; j_gene: TRBJ1-6; CDR3aa: CASSLVTGGVSPLHF; CDR3nt: TGTGCCAGCAGCTTAGTGACAGGGGGCGTTTCACCCCTCCACTTT
abundance: many; d_gene: .; v_gene: TRBV5-1; j_gene: TRBJ2-3; CDR3aa: CASSLAGGPTDTQYF; CDR3nt: TGCGCCAGCAGCTTGGCTGGGGGACCCACAGATACGCAGTATTTT
abundance: .; d_gene: .; v_gene: TRBV15; j_gene: TRBJ2-1; CDR3aa: CATSQREQFF; CDR3nt: TGTGCCACCTCACAGCGGGAGCAGTTCTTC
abundance: .; d_gene: TRBD2; v_gene: TRBV7-7; j_gene: TRBJ2-2; CDR3aa: CASSPFIGGGLDTGELFF; CDR3nt: TGTGCCAGCAGCCCCTTCATAGGCGGGGGGCTGGACACCGGGGAGCTGTTTTTT
abundance: .; d_gene: .; v_gene: TRBV30; j_gene: TRBJ2-1; CDR3aa: CAWSVRTEQFF; CDR3nt: TGTGCCTGGAGTGTACGCACTGAGCAGTTCTTC
abundance: .; d_gene: .; v_gene: TRBV24-1; j_gene: TRBJ2-5; CDR3aa: CATSDTDFETQYF; CDR3nt: TGTGCCACCAGTGATACCGATTTTGAGACCCAGTACTTC
abundance: many; d_gene: .; v_gene: TRBV7-9; j_gene: TRBJ1-2; CDR3aa: CASSFETGPGGYTF; CDR3nt: TGTGCCAGCAGCTTCGAGACGGGTCCGGGTGGCTACACCTTC
abundance: .; d_gene: TRBD1; v_gene: TRBV20-1; j_gene: TRBJ1-2; CDR3aa: CSAEDRYYGYTF; CDR3nt: TGCAGTGCTGAGGACAGGTACTATGGCTACACCTTC
abundance: .; d_gene: .; v_gene: TRBV15; j_gene: TRBJ2-7; CDR3aa: CATSTRVGPYEQYF; CDR3nt: TGTGCCACCAGTACCAGGGTTGGGCCCTACGAGCAGTACTTC
abundance: few; d_gene: .; v_gene: TRBV29-1; j_gene: TRBJ2-5; CDR3aa: CSVDGAETQYF; CDR3nt: TGCAGCGTTGATGGGGCGGAGACCCAGTACTTC
abundance: .; d_gene: .; v_gene: TRBV7-9; j_gene: TRBJ1-1; CDR3aa: CASSGDALNTEAFF; CDR3nt: TGTGCCAGCAGTGGGGACGCCCTGAACACTGAAGCTTTCTTT
abundance: few; d_gene: .; v_gene: TRBV18; j_gene: TRBJ1-2; CDR3aa: CASSPGSGYTF; CDR3nt: TGTGCCAGCTCACCCGGTTCTGGCTACACCTTC
abundance: .; d_gene: .; v_gene: TRBV12-3/TRBV12-4; j_gene: TRBJ2-7; CDR3aa: CASSWTVTGLEQYF; CDR3nt: TGTGCCAGCAGTTGGACCGTCACAGGGCTCGAGCAGTACTTC
abundance: few; d_gene: .; v_gene: TRBV11-3; j_gene: TRBJ2-7; CDR3aa: CASSSKYGSYEQYF; CDR3nt: TGTGCCAGCAGCTCGAAATACGGGTCCTACGAGCAGTACTTC
abundance: few; d_gene: .; v_gene: TRBV3-1; j_gene: TRBJ2-3; CDR3aa: CASSQDGAGTSTDTQYF; CDR3nt: TGTGCCAGCAGCCAAGATGGGGCGGGGACCTCCACAGATACGCAGTATTTT
abundance: .; d_gene: TRBD2; v_gene: TRBV10-3; j_gene: TRBJ2-1; CDR3aa: CAISISGGASEQFF; CDR3nt: TGTGCCATCAGTATTAGCGGGGGGGCCTCTGAGCAGTTCTTC
abundance: few; d_gene: TRBD1; v_gene: TRBV12-3/TRBV12-4; j_gene: TRBJ1-1; CDR3aa: CASSLGTVSPDVAFF; CDR3nt: TGTGCCAGCAGTCTGGGGACAGTTTCCCCCGACGTGGCTTTCTTT
abundance: few; d_gene: TRBD1; v_gene: TRBV10-3; j_gene: TRBJ1-2; CDR3aa: CAISDTGGRGNYGYTF; CDR3nt: TGTGCCATCAGTGACACAGGGGGCCGGGGTAACTATGGCTACACCTTC
abundance: few; d_gene: TRBD2; v_gene: TRBV2; j_gene: TRBJ2-5; CDR3aa: CASNPLAVQETQYF; CDR3nt: TGTGCCAGCAATCCTCTAGCGGTTCAAGAGACCCAGTACTTC
abundance: few; d_gene: .; v_gene: TRBV29-1; j_gene: TRBJ2-7; CDR3aa: CSVEEDGRTSYEQYF; CDR3nt: TGCAGCGTTGAAGAGGACGGTCGGACTTCCTACGAGCAGTACTTC
abundance: few; d_gene: .; v_gene: TRBV20-1; j_gene: TRBJ2-3; CDR3aa: CSARVGGTQYF; CDR3nt: TGCAGTGCTAGAGTGGGGGGTACGCAGTATTTT
abundance: .; d_gene: TRBD2; v_gene: TRBV27; j_gene: TRBJ2-1; CDR3aa: CASKSLSSGRGDNEQFF; CDR3nt: TGTGCCAGCAAATCCCTCTCTAGCGGGAGAGGGGACAATGAGCAGTTCTTC
abundance: few; d_gene: .; v_gene: TRBV12-3/TRBV12-4; j_gene: TRBJ2-5; CDR3aa: CASSFSDGETQYF; CDR3nt: TGTGCCAGCAGTTTTTCGGACGGGGAGACCCAGTACTTC
abundance: few; d_gene: TRBD1; v_gene: TRBV7-2; j_gene: TRBJ1-4; CDR3aa: CASSERGQGYNEKLFF; CDR3nt: TGTGCCAGCAGCGAGAGGGGACAGGGATATAATGAAAAACTGTTTTTT
abundance: .; d_gene: .; v_gene: TRBV7-9; j_gene: TRBJ2-1; CDR3aa: CASSQKATDSYNEQFF; CDR3nt: TGTGCCAGCAGCCAAAAGGCTACAGACTCCTACAATGAGCAGTTCTTC
abundance: .; d_gene: TRBD1; v_gene: TRBV4-1; j_gene: TRBJ1-2; CDR3aa: CASSQDHRGLMYGYTF; CDR3nt: TGCGCCAGCAGCCAGGACCACAGGGGGCTTATGTATGGCTACACCTTC
abundance: few; d_gene: .; v_gene: TRBV7-3; j_gene: TRBJ2-1; CDR3aa: CASSLTRDNEQFF; CDR3nt: TGTGCCAGCAGCCTGACGCGGGACAATGAGCAGTTCTTC
abundance: .; d_gene: .; v_gene: TRBV7-6; j_gene: TRBJ2-1; CDR3aa: CASSLETGNAGEQFF; CDR3nt: TGTGCCAGCAGCTTAGAAACCGGGAACGCCGGTGAGCAGTTCTTC
abundance: .; d_gene: .; v_gene: TRBV4-2; j_gene: TRBJ2-6; CDR3aa: CASSPASPSGANVLTF; CDR3nt: TGTGCCAGCAGCCCGGCATCTCCCTCTGGGGCCAACGTCCTGACTTTC
abundance: .; d_gene: TRBD2; v_gene: TRBV7-8; j_gene: TRBJ2-5; CDR3aa: CASSLPSGGLETQYF; CDR3nt: TGTGCCAGCAGCTTACCTAGCGGGGGGCTTGAGACCCAGTACTTC
abundance: few; d_gene: .; v_gene: TRBV5-1; j_gene: TRBJ2-4; CDR3aa: CASSLVGQLNIQYF; CDR3nt: TGCGCCAGCAGCTTGGTAGGACAGCTAAACATTCAGTACTTC
abundance: .; d_gene: .; v_gene: TRBV9; j_gene: TRBJ2-3; CDR3aa: CASSVGGGLDTQYF; CDR3nt: TGTGCCAGCAGCGTCGGAGGGGGACTAGATACGCAGTATTTT
abundance: few; d_gene: .; v_gene: TRBV2; j_gene: TRBJ1-5; CDR3aa: CASTPYSNQPQHF; CDR3nt: TGTGCCAGCACTCCGTATAGCAATCAGCCCCAGCATTTT
abundance: .; d_gene: .; v_gene: TRBV19; j_gene: TRBJ1-1; CDR3aa: CASSQPGRRAFF; CDR3nt: TGTGCCAGTAGTCAACCAGGGAGGAGAGCTTTCTTT
abundance: .; d_gene: .; v_gene: TRBV4-1; j_gene: TRBJ1-5; CDR3aa: CASSQESTGNQPQHF; CDR3nt: TGCGCCAGCAGCCAAGAATCTACGGGCAATCAGCCCCAGCATTTT
abundance: .; d_gene: TRBD2; v_gene: TRBV7-2; j_gene: TRBJ2-1; CDR3aa: CASSLEGAGGSYNEQFF; CDR3nt: TGTGCCAGCAGCTTAGAGGGAGCGGGAGGTTCCTACAATGAGCAGTTCTTC
abundance: .; d_gene: .; v_gene: TRBV29-1; j_gene: TRBJ2-3; CDR3aa: CSVETLIGTDTQYF; CDR3nt: TGCAGCGTTGAGACCCTTATAGGCACAGATACGCAGTATTTT
abundance: few; d_gene: .; v_gene: TRBV3-1; j_gene: TRBJ1-1; CDR3aa: CASSQDWRAFF; CDR3nt: TGTGCCAGCAGCCAAGACTGGCGGGCTTTCTTT
abundance: few; d_gene: TRBD1; v_gene: TRBV12-3/TRBV12-4; j_gene: TRBJ1-2; CDR3aa: CASSPHRGDYGYTF; CDR3nt: TGTGCCAGCAGTCCCCACAGGGGTGACTATGGCTACACCTTC